A single T cell receptor (beta chain) is shown here with its context. Its antigen remains unknown. Repertoires were generated with immunoSEQ multiplex PCR, while TCRdb's copy carries only in-frame clones and drops some. This sample has roughly 200,000 clones, with 60% to 75% found just once. This record comes from a study of shared clonotypes between healthy human individuals. Germline lookup yields CDR1 SEHNR and CDR2 FQNEAQ (reference sequence). The CDR3 sequence is 13 residues long. V lost 11 bases, J lost 0 bases, and 11 bases lay in between. The study, taken as a whole, reports: Few donors limited the genetic and exposure-history diversity represented.

The V call is TRBV7-9, the J call TRBJ1-3, with D unresolved. Sequenced sample: memory CD4+ T cells sorted from blood. The subset: CD45RA-negative fraction. This clonotype was sampled from a man aged 30-40 years in good health. The CDR3 DNA sequence: TGTGCCGGGAGGCCCAGCTCTGGAAACACCATATATTTT. Translating it yields CAGRPSSGNTIYF. Full variable domain (remainder filled in from reference TRBV7-9 and TRBJ1-3): DTGVSQNPRHKITKRGQNVTFRCDPISEHNRLYWYRQTLGQGPEFLTYFQNEAQLEKSRLLSDRFSAERPKGSFSTLEIQRTEQGDSAMYLCAGRPSSGNTIYFGEGSWLTVV.